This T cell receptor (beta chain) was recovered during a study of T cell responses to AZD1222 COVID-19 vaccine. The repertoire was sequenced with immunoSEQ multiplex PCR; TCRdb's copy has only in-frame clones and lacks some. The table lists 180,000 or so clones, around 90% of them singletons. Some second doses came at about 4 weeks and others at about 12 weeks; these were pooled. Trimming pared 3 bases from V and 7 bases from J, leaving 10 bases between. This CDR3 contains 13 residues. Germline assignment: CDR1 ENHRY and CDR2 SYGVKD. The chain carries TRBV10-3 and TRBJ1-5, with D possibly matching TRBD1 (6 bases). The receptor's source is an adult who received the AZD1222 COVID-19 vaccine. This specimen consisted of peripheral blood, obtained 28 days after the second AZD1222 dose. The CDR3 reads CAISDGGSQPQHF. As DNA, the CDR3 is TGTGCCATCAGTGACGGGGGCTCCCAGCCCCAGCATTTT.